Below, 21 T cell receptor beta chains from the same sample are listed, as sequenced in a study of blood T cell repertoires in COVID-19. Produced via immunoSEQ multiplex PCR; TCRdb's table is partial and in-frame only. The sample has about 50,000 clones, approximately 88% seen once. Sequencing was carried out using peripheral blood. The receptors were gathered from a human donor in a cohort sampled during active COVID-19.

The V call is TRBV19, the J call TRBJ1-1; TRBD1 matches 10 bases. Unmatched junction bases numbered 7, after V lost 3 bases and J lost 12 bases. The length of the CDR3 is 13 residues. In germline, CDR1 is LNHDA, CDR2 SQIVND (reference sequence). CDR3 DNA: TGTGCCAGTAGTATGCGGGGACAGGGGTTTTCTTTCTTT. It is translated as CASSMRGQGFSFF. The full variable domain, completed using reference TRBV19 and TRBJ1-1, is DGGITQSPKYLFRKEGQNVTLSCEQNLNHDAMYWYRQDPGQGLRLIYYSQIVNDFQKGDIAEGYSVSREKKESFPLTVTSAQKNPTAFYLCASSMRGQGFSFFGQGTRLTVV.

The rearrangement joins TRBV2 to TRBJ2-5, with D maybe TRBD2 (7 bases). This CDR3 spans 16 amino acids. Germline lookup yields CDR1 SNHLY and CDR2 FYNNEI. Trimming stripped 2 bases from V and 2 bases from J, with 15 bases between. The CDR3 region has the DNA TGTGCCAGCAGTGAAATTGGCGGGGGCAATCAAGAGACCCAGTACTTC. It is translated as CASSEIGGGNQETQYF.

The CDR3 is CASSRGDTEAFF. DNA of the CDR3: TGCGCCAGCAGCCGGGGGGACACTGAAGCTTTCTTT. The chain links TRBV5-1 to TRBJ1-1, with D possibly TRBD1 on 5 matching bases. From germline, CDR1 is SGHRS and CDR2 YFSETQ. Trimming cost V 4 bases and J 3 bases, with 7 bases left between them. This CDR3 region has 12 residues.

The rearrangement joins TRBV24-1 to TRBJ2-1, with TRBD1 identical over 9 bases. The CDR3 runs to 14 residues. The ends lost 8 bases at V and 3 bases at J; junction bases unmatched: 4. The germline V gene has CDR1 KGHDR and CDR2 SFDVKD. The CDR3, as DNA: TGTGCCACCATGGGACAGGGCGACTACAATGAGCAGTTCTTC. Its protein product is CATMGQGDYNEQFF.

This clone appeared a few times. The chain recombines TRBV19 with TRBJ1-2; TRBD1 matches at 7 bases. In germline, CDR1 is LNHDA, CDR2 SQIVND (reference sequence). The J segment lost 6 bases and the V segment lost 0 bases, leaving 7 bases of the junction unmatched. The CDR3 has 15 residues. The CDR3 DNA is TGTGCCAGTAGTATAGATCGGGGACAGAATGATGGCTACACCTTC. It translates to CASSIDRGQNDGYTF.

This clone was observed a handful of times. The chain couples TRBV5-6 to TRBJ1-5, with TRBD1 as a possible D gene (5 bases). CDR1 is SGHDT, CDR2 YYEEEE, per germline. Trimming cost V 1 base and J 7 bases, with 15 bases left between them. The CDR3 runs 15 residues. CDR3 nucleotide sequence: TGTGCCAGCAGCTTGTACCCCTCAGGGCGCCAGCCCCAGCATTTT. Protein: CASSLYPSGRQPQHF.

The chain combines TRBV19 with TRBJ1-4; D not resolved. Germline V lookup: CDR1 LNHDA, CDR2 SQIVND (reference sequence). This CDR3 spans 16 amino acids. Deletions cut 7 bases from V and 0 bases from J, with 15 bases between. This CDR3 reads CASTTSDLSTNEKLFF. CDR3 bases: TGTGCCAGTACCACCTCCGACTTGTCAACTAATGAAAAACTGTTTTTT.

The chain couples TRBV13 to TRBJ1-2; 7 bases match TRBD1. The CDR3 is 12 residues long. V lost 5 bases and J lost 8; bases outside the gene matches: 5. Germline V gene lookup returns CDR1 PRHDT and CDR2 FYEKMQ (reference sequence). This CDR3 is CASSPTGAGYTF. The CDR3 DNA reads TGTGCCAGCAGCCCAACAGGGGCCGGCTACACCTTC. The complete variable domain, with remaining parts taken from reference TRBV13 and TRBJ1-2, reads AAGVIQSPRHLIKEKRETATLKCYPIPRHDTVYWYQQGPGQDPQFLISFYEKMQSDKGSIPDRFSAQQFSDYHSELNMSSLELGDSALYFCASSPTGAGYTFGSGTRLTVV.

This clone has just one count. The V call is TRBV5-1, the J call TRBJ2-3, with a possible D match to TRBD2 (6 bases). Looked up from germline, CDR1 is SGHRS and CDR2 is YFSETQ. Trimming stripped 3 bases from V and 3 bases from J, with 11 bases between. The CDR3 length is 14 residues. The CDR3: CASSSRLETDTQYF. The DNA of the CDR3 is TGCGCCAGCAGCTCCCGACTAGAGACAGATACGCAGTATTTT.

This clone was seen a few times. The chain links TRBV27 to TRBJ1-1; TRBD1 agrees at 8 bases. Germline loops: CDR1 MNHEY, CDR2 SMNVEV (reference sequence). The CDR3 is 14 amino acids. Unmatched junction bases numbered 5, after V lost 4 bases and J lost 4 bases. CDR3 residues: CASSSNTGGTEAFF. CDR3 nucleotides: TGTGCCAGCAGTTCGAATACAGGGGGCACTGAAGCTTTCTTT.

The V gene is TRBV6-2 or TRBV6-3, the J gene TRBJ1-5; D may be TRBD1 (6 bases). CDR3 length equals 14 residues. V was trimmed by 6 bases and J by 6 bases, leaving 15 bases between them. From germline, CDR1 is MNHEY and CDR2 SVGEGT. The CDR3 protein is CASSLQGSAQPQHF. Here the CDR3 DNA reads TGTGCCAGCAGCCTACAGGGATCGGCTCAGCCCCAGCATTTT.

The chain recombines TRBV28 with TRBJ1-4, with D possibly being TRBD1 (6 bases). The CDR3 has 15 amino acids. The V gene's germline CDR1 is MDHEN and CDR2 SYDVKM. V lost 6 bases and J 7 bases, leaving 18 bases between the germline ends. CDR3 coding DNA: TGTGCCAGCAGCCTACAGGGAGGGTCGACTGAAAAACTGTTTTTT. Protein sequence: CASSLQGGSTEKLFF.

This clone was detected only a few times. This chain joins TRBV5-1 and TRBJ2-7, with 8 nucleotides matching TRBD2. Unmatched junction bases numbered 7, after V lost 0 bases and J lost 5 bases. This CDR3 has 15 amino acids. Germline V CDR1 and CDR2: SGHRS, YFSETQ. The CDR3 DNA sequence: TGCGCCAGCAGCTTGGCATGGACTAGCCGTGACGAGCAGTACTTC. It is translated as CASSLAWTSRDEQYF.

This chain uses TRBV11-3 with TRBJ1-1; D might be TRBD1 (6 bases). Trimming took 5 bases from V and 1 from J, leaving 8 bases between them. Germline CDR1 is SGHNT and CDR2 is YENEEA. CDR3 size: 13 residues. The CDR3 DNA is TGTGCCAGCAGCCTGGGACAGAACACTGAAGCTTTCTTT. It codes for CASSLGQNTEAFF.

The V and J genes are TRBV5-8 and TRBJ2-2; the match to TRBD2 covers 9 bases. The CDR3 is made up of 19 amino acids. Germline V gene lookup returns CDR1 SGHTS and CDR2 YDEGEE. The J segment lost 4 bases and the V segment lost 3 bases, leaving 16 bases of the junction unmatched. The CDR3 nucleotides read TGTGCCAGCAGCTGGAGGGGCGGAGCGGGAGGCCCCTTCACCGGGGAGCTGTTTTTT. It yields the protein CASSWRGGAGGPFTGELFF. Using reference TRBV5-8 and TRBJ2-2 for the parts outside the CDR3, the full variable domain is EAGVTQSPTHLIKTRGQQATLRCSPISGHTSVYWYQQALGLGLQFLLWYDEGEERNRGNFPPRFSGRQFPNYSSELNVNALELEDSALYLCASSWRGGAGGPFTGELFFGEGSRLTVL.

The V call is TRBV7-9, the J call TRBJ1-4; D unresolved. V was cut by 3 bases and J by 3 bases, with 8 bases left in between. This CDR3 has 14 residues. In germline, CDR1 is SEHNR, CDR2 FQNEAQ (reference sequence). CDR3 sequence: CASSFRGSNEKLFF. CDR3 coding DNA: TGTGCCAGCAGCTTCCGGGGTTCTAATGAAAAACTGTTTTTT.

This clone was detected only a few times. This chain connects TRBV5-6 to TRBJ2-7; 8 nucleotides match TRBD1. Germline-derived CDR1 and CDR2 are SGHDT and YYEEEE. The length of the CDR3 is 14 residues. The trim removed 3 bases at V and 4 bases at J, leaving 6 bases unmatched. The CDR3 region is CASSWTGILYEQYF. In DNA, the CDR3 is TGTGCCAGCAGCTGGACAGGGATCCTATACGAGCAGTACTTC.

This rearrangement joins TRBV13 to TRBJ2-7, with TRBD2 matching over 8 bases. This CDR3 comprises 15 residues. The V gene's germline CDR1 is PRHDT and CDR2 FYEKMQ (reference sequence). J lost 7 bases, V lost 0 bases, and 8 bases had no gene match. CDR3 nucleotides: TGTGCCAGCAGCTTAGGGGGGGGACTAGAACGTGAGCAGTACTTC. Encoded protein: CASSLGGGLEREQYF.

This chain uses TRBV19 with TRBJ2-5; D remains ambiguous. This CDR3 is 12 amino acids long. Germline V gene sequence: CDR1 LNHDA, CDR2 SQIVND (reference sequence). Trimming took 7 bases from V and 4 from J, leaving 10 bases between them. The CDR3 loop is CASKSQRETQYF. The CDR3 DNA is TGTGCCAGTAAGAGCCAGCGAGAGACCCAGTACTTC. Drawing the rest from reference TRBV19 and TRBJ2-5, the complete variable domain is DGGITQSPKYLFRKEGQNVTLSCEQNLNHDAMYWYRQDPGQGLRLIYYSQIVNDFQKGDIAEGYSVSREKKESFPLTVTSAQKNPTAFYLCASKSQRETQYFGPGTRLLVL.

The chain joins TRBV7-6 to TRBJ2-7; 7 bases agree with TRBD1. CDR3 length equals 13 residues. The V segment lost 1 base and the J segment 7 bases; nucleotides outside the gene matches: 4. Germline assignment: CDR1 SGHVS and CDR2 FNYEAQ. CDR3 DNA: TGTGCCAGCAGCTTAGAGGGGGCGAGGGAGCAGTACTTC. Encoded protein: CASSLEGAREQYF.

V and J are TRBV7-9 and TRBJ2-3; TRBD2 matches 16 bases. The CDR3 is made up of 18 amino acids. The junction had 5 bases not matched to a gene; V was cut back by 5 bases and J by 0 bases. CDR1 is SEHNR and CDR2 is FQNEAQ in the germline V gene (reference sequence). The CDR3 coding sequence is TGTGCCAGCAGCCCGGGACTAGCGGGAGGGTCCAGCACAGATACGCAGTATTTT. It specifies CASSPGLAGGSSTDTQYF.